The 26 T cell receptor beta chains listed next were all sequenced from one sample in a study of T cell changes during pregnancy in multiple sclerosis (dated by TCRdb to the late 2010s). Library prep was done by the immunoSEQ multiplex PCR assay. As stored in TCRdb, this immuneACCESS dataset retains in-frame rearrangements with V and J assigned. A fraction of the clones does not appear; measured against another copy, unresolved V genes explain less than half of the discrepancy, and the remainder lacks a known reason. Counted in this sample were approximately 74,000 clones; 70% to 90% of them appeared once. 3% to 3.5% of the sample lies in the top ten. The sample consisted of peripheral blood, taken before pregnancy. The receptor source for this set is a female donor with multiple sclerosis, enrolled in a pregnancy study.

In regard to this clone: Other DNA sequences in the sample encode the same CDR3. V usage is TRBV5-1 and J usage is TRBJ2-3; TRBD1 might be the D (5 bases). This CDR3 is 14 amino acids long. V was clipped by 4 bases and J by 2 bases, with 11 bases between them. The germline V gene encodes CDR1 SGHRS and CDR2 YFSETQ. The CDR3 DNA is TGCGCCAGCAGCCCTGGACAAGCCACAGATACGCAGTATTTT. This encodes CASSPGQATDTQYF.

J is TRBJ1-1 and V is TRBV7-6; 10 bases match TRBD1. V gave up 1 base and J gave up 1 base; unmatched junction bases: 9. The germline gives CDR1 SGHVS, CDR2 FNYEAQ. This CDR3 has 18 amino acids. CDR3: CASSLGRTGGKGNTEAFF. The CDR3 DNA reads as TGTGCCAGCAGCTTAGGGCGGACAGGGGGTAAAGGGAACACTGAAGCTTTCTTT. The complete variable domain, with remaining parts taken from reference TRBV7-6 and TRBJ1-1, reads GAGVSQSPRYKVTKRGQDVALRCDPISGHVSLYWYRQALGQGPEFLTYFNYEAQQDKSGLPNDRFSAERPEGSISTLTIQRTEQRDSAMYRCASSLGRTGGKGNTEAFFGQGTRLTVV.

This CDR3 is CASGSGSYEQYF. CDR3 DNA sequence: TGTGCTAGTGGTTCAGGGTCCTACGAGCAGTACTTC. The rearrangement joins TRBV12-5 to TRBJ2-7, with TRBD1 as a possible D gene (5 bases). Between the trimmed V and J ends, which lost 4 bases and 1 base, there was a span of 5 bases. This CDR3 region has 12 residues. Germline CDR1 is LGHNT and CDR2 is FRNRAP.

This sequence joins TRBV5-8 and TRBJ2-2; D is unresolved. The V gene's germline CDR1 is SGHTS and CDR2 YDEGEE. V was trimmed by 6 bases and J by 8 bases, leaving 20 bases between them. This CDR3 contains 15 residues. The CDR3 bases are TGTGCCAGCACTTATAACCCGCTACGGTCTGGGGAGCTGTTTTTT. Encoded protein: CASTYNPLRSGELFF.

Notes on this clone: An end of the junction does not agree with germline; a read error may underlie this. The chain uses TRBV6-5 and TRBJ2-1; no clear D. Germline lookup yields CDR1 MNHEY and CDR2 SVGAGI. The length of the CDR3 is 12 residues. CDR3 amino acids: CASSSRERQLIF. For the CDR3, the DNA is TGTGCCAGCAGTTCGCGAGAGAGGCAATTAATCTTC.

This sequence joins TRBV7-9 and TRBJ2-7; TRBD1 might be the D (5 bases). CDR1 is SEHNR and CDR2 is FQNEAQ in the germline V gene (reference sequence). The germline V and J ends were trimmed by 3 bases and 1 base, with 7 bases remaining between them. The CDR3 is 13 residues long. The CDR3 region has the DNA TGTGCCAGCAGCTTCGACAGATCCTACGAGCAGTACTTC. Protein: CASSFDRSYEQYF.

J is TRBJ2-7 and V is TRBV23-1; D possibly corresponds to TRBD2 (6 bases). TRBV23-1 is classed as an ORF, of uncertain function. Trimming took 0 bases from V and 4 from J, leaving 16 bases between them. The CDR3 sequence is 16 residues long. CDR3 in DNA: TGCGCCAGCAGTCAATCACAGGAGGGGACTTATTACGAGCAGTACTTC. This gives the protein CASSQSQEGTYYEQYF.

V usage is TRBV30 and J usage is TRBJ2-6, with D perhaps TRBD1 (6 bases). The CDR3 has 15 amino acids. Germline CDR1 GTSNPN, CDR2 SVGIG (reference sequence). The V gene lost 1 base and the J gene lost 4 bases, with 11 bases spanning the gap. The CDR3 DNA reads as TGTGCCTGGAGTGACAGGGTATCCGGGGCCAACGTCCTGACTTTC. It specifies CAWSDRVSGANVLTF.

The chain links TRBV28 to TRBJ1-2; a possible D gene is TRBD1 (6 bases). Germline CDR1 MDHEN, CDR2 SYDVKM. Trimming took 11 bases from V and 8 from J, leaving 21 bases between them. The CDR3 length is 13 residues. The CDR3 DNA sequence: TGTGCCGGCGGACAGCCTACAACCCTCGGCTACACCTTC. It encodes CAGGQPTTLGYTF.

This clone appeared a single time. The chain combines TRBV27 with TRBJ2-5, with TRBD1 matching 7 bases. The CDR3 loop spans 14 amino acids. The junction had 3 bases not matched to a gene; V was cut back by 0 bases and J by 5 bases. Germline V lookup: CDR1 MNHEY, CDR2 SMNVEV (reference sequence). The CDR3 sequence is CASSLSTGWETQYF. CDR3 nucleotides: TGTGCCAGCAGTTTATCGACAGGGTGGGAGACCCAGTACTTC.

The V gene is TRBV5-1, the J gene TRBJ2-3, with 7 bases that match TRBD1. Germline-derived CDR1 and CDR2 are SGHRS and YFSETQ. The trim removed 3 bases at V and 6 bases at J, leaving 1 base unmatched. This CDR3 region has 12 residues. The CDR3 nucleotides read TGCGCCAGCAGCTCGGACAGGGATACGCAGTATTTT. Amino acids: CASSSDRDTQYF.

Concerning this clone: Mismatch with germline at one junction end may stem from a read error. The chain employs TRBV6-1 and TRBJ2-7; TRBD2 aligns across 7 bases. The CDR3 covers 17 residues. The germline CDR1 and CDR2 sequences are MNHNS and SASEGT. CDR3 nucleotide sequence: TGTGCCAGCAGTGAAGGGTTTGGGCGGGGGTCCTCCGACGAGCAGTACTTC. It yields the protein CASSEGFGRGSSDEQYF.

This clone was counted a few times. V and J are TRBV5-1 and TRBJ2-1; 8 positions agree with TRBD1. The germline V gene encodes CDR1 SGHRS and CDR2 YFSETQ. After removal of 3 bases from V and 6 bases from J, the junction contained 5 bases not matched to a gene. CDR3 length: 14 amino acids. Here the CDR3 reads CASSSDRVGNEQFF. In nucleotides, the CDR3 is TGCGCCAGCAGCTCGGACAGGGTAGGCAATGAGCAGTTCTTC.

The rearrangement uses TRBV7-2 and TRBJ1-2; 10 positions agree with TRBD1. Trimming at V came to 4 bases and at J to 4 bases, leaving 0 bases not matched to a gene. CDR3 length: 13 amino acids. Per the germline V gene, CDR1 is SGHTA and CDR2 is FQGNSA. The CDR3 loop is CASSWDRGYGYTF. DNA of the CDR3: TGTGCCAGCAGCTGGGACAGGGGCTATGGCTACACCTTC.

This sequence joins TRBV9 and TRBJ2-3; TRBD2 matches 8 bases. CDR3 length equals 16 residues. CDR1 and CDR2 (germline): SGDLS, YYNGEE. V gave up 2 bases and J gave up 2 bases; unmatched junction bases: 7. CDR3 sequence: CASSVGAGEHTDTQYF. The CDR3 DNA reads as TGTGCCAGCAGCGTCGGAGCGGGGGAACACACAGATACGCAGTATTTT. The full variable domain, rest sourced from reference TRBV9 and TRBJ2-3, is DSGVTQTPKHLITATGQRVTLRCSPRSGDLSVYWYQQSLDQGLQFLIQYYNGEERAKGNILERFSAQQFPDLHSELNLSSLELGDSALYFCASSVGAGEHTDTQYFGPGTRLTVL.

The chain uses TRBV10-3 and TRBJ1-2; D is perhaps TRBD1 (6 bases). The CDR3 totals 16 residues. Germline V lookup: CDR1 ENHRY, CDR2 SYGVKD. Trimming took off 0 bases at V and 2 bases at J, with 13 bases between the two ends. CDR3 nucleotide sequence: TGTGCCATCAGTGAGTCGGGTCAGGGGTGGAACTATGGCTACACCTTC. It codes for CAISESGQGWNYGYTF.

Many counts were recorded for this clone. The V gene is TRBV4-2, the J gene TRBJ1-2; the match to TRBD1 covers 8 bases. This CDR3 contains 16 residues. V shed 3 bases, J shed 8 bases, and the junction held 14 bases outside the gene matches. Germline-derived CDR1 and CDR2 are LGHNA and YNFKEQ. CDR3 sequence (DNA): TGTGCCAGCAGCCAGGGGACAGGAAGGCTTGCCGAAGGCTACACCTTC. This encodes CASSQGTGRLAEGYTF.

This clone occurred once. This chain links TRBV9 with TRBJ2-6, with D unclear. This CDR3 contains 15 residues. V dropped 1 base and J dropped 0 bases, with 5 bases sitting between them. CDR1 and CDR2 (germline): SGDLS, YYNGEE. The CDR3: CASSVLYSGANVLTF. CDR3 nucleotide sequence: TGTGCCAGCAGCGTATTGTACTCTGGGGCCAACGTCCTGACTTTC.

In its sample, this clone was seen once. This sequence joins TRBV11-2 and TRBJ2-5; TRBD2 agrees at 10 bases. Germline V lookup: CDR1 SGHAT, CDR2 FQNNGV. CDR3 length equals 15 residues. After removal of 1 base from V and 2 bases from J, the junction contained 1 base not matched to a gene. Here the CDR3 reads CASSLGTSGQETQYF. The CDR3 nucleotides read TGTGCCAGCAGCTTAGGGACTAGCGGTCAAGAGACCCAGTACTTC.

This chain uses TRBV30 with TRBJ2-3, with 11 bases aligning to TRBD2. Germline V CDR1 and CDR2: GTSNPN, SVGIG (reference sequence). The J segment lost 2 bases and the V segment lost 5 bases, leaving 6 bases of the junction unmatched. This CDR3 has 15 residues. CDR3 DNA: TGTGCCTGGGGGCTGGGACTAGCGGACACAGATACGCAGTATTTT. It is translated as CAWGLGLADTDTQYF.

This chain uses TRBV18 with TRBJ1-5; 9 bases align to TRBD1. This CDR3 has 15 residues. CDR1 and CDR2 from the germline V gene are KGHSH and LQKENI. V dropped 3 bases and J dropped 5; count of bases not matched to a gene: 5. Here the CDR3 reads CASSPSGQGHQPQHF. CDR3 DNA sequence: TGTGCCAGCTCACCTTCCGGACAGGGGCATCAGCCCCAGCATTTT. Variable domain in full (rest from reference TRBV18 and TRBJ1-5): NAGVMQNPRHLVRRRGQEARLRCSPMKGHSHVYWYRQLPEEGLKFMVYLQKENIIDESGMPKERFSAEFPKEGPSILRIQQVVRGDSAAYFCASSPSGQGHQPQHFGDGTRLSIL.

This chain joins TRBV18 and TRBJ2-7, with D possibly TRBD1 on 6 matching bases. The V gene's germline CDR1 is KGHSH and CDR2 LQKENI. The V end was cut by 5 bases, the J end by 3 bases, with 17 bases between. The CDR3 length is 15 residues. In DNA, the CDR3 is TGTGCCAGCTCATCCGGGACAATCGGGTTCTACGAGCAGTACTTC. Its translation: CASSSGTIGFYEQYF.

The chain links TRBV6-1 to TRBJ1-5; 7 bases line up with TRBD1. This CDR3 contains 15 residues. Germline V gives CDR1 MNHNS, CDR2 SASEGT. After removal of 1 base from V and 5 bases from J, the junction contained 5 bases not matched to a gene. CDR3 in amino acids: CASSEVGRGDQPQHF. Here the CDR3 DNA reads TGTGCCAGCAGTGAAGTGGGCAGGGGGGATCAGCCCCAGCATTTT.

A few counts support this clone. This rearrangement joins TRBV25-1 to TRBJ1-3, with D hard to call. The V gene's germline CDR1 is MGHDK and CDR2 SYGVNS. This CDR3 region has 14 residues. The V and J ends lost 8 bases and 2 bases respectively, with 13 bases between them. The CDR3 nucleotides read TGTGCCAGCCCTCCCGTGGGCACTGGAAACACCATATATTTT. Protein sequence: CASPPVGTGNTIYF.

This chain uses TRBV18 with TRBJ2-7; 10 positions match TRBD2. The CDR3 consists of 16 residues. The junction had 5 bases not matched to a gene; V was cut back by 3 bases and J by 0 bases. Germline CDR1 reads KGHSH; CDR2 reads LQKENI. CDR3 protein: CASSPLLAGSSYEQYF. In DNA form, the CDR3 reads TGTGCCAGCTCACCGTTACTAGCGGGAAGCTCCTACGAGCAGTACTTC.

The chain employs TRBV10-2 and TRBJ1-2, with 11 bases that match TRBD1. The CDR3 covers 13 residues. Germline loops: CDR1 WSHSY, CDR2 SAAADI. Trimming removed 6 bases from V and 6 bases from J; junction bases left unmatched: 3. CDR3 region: CASRQDRGHGYTF. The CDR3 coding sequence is TGCGCCAGCAGACAGGACAGGGGGCATGGCTACACCTTC.